A selection of T cell receptor beta chains follows, all from one sample in a study of metastatic and nonmetastatic thyroid tumors. Using MiXCR, TCRdb re-called clones from the PCR reads. The data contain 30,000 to 40,000 clones, approximately 30% of them seen just once; the ten biggest clones take up 6.5% to 9%. The sequenced sample consisted of blood. The origin of the receptors is a female donor with papillary thyroid cancer or a benign thyroid nodule (not recorded which). Some clones in this sample may be carry-over from other donors' samples. The conserved cysteine and the conserved F or W are not part of the CDR3 here. The order of the fields is J gene, clone size, V gene, CDR3 length, CDR3 protein. The size of a clone is reported for some rows only, either as once, few or many, or as a class for expanded clones.

j_call: TRBJ1-1
clone_size: -
v_call: TRBV20-1
cdr3_length: 13
cdr3_aa: SARDGARLNTEAF

j_call: TRBJ2-1
clone_size: many
v_call: TRBV10-3
cdr3_length: 11
cdr3_aa: AISASGNNEQF

j_call: TRBJ2-3
clone_size: -
v_call: TRBV20-1
cdr3_length: 12
cdr3_aa: SAAGTSDTDTQY

j_call: TRBJ2-5
clone_size: -
v_call: TRBV20-1
cdr3_length: 12
cdr3_aa: SAILAGGQDTQY

j_call: TRBJ1-2
clone_size: many
v_call: TRBV20-1
cdr3_length: 11
cdr3_aa: SAVGTANYGYT

j_call: TRBJ1-5
clone_size: many
v_call: TRBV4-1
cdr3_length: 13
cdr3_aa: ASSQGSGGYQPQH

j_call: TRBJ1-1
clone_size: many
v_call: TRBV19
cdr3_length: 11
cdr3_aa: ASSITADREAF

j_call: TRBJ2-7
clone_size: -
v_call: TRBV4-3
cdr3_length: 12
cdr3_aa: ASSSSGGPYEQY

j_call: TRBJ1-1
clone_size: once
v_call: TRBV20-1
cdr3_length: 13
cdr3_aa: IARDPEMGGTEAF

j_call: TRBJ1-2
clone_size: many
v_call: TRBV19
cdr3_length: 14
cdr3_aa: ASSVLRYVANYGYT

j_call: TRBJ2-1
clone_size: many
v_call: TRBV29-1
cdr3_length: 13
cdr3_aa: SVSSGRALGNEQF

j_call: TRBJ1-1
clone_size: -
v_call: TRBV7-3
cdr3_length: 13
cdr3_aa: ASSLIPSDNTEAF

j_call: TRBJ2-1
clone_size: few
v_call: TRBV6-5
cdr3_length: 13
cdr3_aa: ASSYQEFFGGEQF

j_call: TRBJ2-7
clone_size: medium-sized
v_call: TRBV5-1
cdr3_length: 13
cdr3_aa: ASSLGTGSSYEQY

j_call: TRBJ2-3
clone_size: -
v_call: TRBV5-3
cdr3_length: 15
cdr3_aa: ARLGTAPNSTTDTQY

j_call: TRBJ1-2
clone_size: many
v_call: TRBV10-2
cdr3_length: 12
cdr3_aa: ASSEGDLLYGYT

j_call: TRBJ1-6
clone_size: many
v_call: TRBV18
cdr3_length: 11
cdr3_aa: ASSQDGNSPLH

j_call: TRBJ2-5
clone_size: -
v_call: TRBV15
cdr3_length: 13
cdr3_aa: ATRREGGPQETQY

j_call: TRBJ2-2
clone_size: -
v_call: TRBV5-1
cdr3_length: 14
cdr3_aa: ASSPASGSTTGELF

j_call: TRBJ1-1
clone_size: many
v_call: TRBV10-1
cdr3_length: 10
cdr3_aa: ASKNANTEAF

j_call: TRBJ2-1
clone_size: -
v_call: TRBV5-1
cdr3_length: 14
cdr3_aa: ASSLSGQGQYNEQF

j_call: TRBJ2-1
clone_size: many
v_call: TRBV5-4
cdr3_length: 11
cdr3_aa: ASSNIQGQGMF

j_call: TRBJ2-7
clone_size: -
v_call: TRBV5-1
cdr3_length: 13
cdr3_aa: ASSLPGKVDYEQY

j_call: TRBJ2-3
clone_size: many
v_call: TRBV28
cdr3_length: 11
cdr3_aa: ASSLPGTDTQY